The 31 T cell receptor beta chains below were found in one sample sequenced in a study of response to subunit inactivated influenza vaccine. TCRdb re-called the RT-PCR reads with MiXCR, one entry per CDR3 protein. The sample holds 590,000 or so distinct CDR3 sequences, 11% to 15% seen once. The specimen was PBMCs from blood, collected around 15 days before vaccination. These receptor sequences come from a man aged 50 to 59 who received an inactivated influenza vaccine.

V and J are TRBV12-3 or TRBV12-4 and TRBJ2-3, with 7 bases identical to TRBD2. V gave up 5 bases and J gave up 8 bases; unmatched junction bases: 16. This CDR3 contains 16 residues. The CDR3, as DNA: TGTGCCAGCAGTCTCAGAGGGACTAAGCAGGGAGCTACGCAGTATTTT. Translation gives CASSLRGTKQGATQYF.

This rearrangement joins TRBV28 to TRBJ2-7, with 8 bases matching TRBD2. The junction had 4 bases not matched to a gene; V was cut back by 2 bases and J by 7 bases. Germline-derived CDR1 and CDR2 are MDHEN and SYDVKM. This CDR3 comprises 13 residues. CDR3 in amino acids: CASSLGTRFEQYF. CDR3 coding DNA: TGTGCCAGCAGTTTAGGGACTAGATTTGAGCAGTACTTC.

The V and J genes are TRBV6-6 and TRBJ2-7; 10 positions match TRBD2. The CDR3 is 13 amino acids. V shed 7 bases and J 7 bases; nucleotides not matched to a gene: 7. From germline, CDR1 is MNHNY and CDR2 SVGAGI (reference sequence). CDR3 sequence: CASTLAGAREQYF. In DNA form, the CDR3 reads TGTGCCAGCACCCTAGCGGGGGCGCGGGAGCAGTACTTC.

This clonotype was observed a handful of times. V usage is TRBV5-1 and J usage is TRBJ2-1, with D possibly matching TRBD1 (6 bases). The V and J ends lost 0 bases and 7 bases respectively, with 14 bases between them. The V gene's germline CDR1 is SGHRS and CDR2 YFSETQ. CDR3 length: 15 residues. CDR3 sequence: CASSLEQGSPNEQFF. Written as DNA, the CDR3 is TGCGCCAGCAGCTTGGAACAGGGTAGCCCAAATGAGCAGTTCTTC.

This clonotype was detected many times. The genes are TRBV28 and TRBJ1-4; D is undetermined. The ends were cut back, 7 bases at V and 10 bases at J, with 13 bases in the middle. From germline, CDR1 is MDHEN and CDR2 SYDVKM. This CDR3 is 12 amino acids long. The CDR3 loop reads CASTGQRGKLFF. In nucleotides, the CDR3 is TGTGCCAGCACCGGGCAGAGAGGAAAACTGTTTTTT. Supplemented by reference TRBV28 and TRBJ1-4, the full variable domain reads DVKVTQSSRYLVKRTGEKVFLECVQDMDHENMFWYRQDPGLGLRLIYFSYDVKMKEKGDIPEGYSVSREKKERFSLILESASTNQTSMYLCASTGQRGKLFFGSGTQLSVL.

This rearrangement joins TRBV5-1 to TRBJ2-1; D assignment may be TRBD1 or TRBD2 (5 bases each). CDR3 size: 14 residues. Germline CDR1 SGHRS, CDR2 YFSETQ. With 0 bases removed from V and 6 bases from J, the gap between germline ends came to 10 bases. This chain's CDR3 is CASSLGQSGNEQFF. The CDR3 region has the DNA TGCGCCAGCAGCTTGGGACAGAGCGGCAATGAGCAGTTCTTC.

DNA of the CDR3: TGTGCCAGCAGCCAAGACGCAACTACACCATACAATGAGCAGTTCTTC. This translates into CASSQDATTPYNEQFF. The chain employs TRBV4-2 and TRBJ2-1, with D uncertain. Germline lookup yields CDR1 LGHNA and CDR2 YNFKEQ. This CDR3 has 16 amino acids. V was clipped by 0 bases and J by 4 bases, with 13 bases between them.

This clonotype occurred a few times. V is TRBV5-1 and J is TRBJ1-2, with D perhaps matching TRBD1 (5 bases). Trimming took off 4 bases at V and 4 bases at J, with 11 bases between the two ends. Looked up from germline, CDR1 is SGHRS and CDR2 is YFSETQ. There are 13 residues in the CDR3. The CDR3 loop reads CASSEGLAYGYTF. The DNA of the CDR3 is TGCGCCAGCAGCGAGGGACTGGCCTATGGCTACACCTTC.

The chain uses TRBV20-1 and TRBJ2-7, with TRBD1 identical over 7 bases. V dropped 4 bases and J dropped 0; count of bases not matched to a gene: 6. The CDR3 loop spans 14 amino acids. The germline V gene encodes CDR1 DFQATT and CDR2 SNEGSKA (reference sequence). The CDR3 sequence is CSATGQTYSYEQYF. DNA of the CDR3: TGCAGTGCTACGGGACAGACCTACTCCTACGAGCAGTACTTC.

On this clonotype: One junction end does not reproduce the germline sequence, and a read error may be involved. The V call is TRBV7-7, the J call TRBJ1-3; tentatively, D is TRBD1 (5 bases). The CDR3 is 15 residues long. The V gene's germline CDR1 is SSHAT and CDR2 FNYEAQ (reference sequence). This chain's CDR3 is CASSTGPNSGNTIYF. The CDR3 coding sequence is TGTGCTAGCAGCACGGGACCGAACTCTGGAAACACCATATATTTT.

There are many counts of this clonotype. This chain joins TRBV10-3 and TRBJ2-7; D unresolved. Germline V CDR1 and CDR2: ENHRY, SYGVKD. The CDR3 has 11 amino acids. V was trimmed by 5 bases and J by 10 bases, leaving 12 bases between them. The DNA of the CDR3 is TGTGCCATCAGTAGGTCCGCTCTTCAGTACTTC. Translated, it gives CAISRSALQYF.

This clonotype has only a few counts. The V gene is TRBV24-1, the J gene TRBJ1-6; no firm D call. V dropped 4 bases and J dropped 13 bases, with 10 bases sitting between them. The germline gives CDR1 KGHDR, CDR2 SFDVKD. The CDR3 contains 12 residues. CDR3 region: CATSEAKGPLHF. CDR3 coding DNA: TGTGCCACCAGTGAAGCAAAAGGGCCCCTCCACTTT.

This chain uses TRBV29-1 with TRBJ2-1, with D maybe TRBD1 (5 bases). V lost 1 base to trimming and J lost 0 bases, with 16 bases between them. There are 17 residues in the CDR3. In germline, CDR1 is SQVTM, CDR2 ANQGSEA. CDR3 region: CSVEVYGRQRSYNEQFF. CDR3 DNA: TGCAGCGTTGAAGTCTACGGGCGACAGCGCTCCTACAATGAGCAGTTCTTC.

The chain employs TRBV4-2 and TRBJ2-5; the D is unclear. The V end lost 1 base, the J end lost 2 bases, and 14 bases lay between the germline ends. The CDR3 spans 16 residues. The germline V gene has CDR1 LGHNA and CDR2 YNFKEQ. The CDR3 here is CASSQGTQIRQETQYF. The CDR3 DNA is TGTGCCAGCAGCCAAGGCACGCAGATCCGACAAGAGACCCAGTACTTC.

CDR3 amino acids: CASSIGTGMAYEQYF. CDR3 nucleotides: TGTGCCAGTAGTATCGGGACAGGGATGGCCTACGAGCAGTACTTC. The chain uses TRBV19 and TRBJ2-7; 9 bases align to TRBD1. Trimming at V came to 3 bases and at J to 2 bases, leaving 5 bases not matched to a gene. In germline, CDR1 is LNHDA, CDR2 SQIVND (reference sequence). The CDR3 is made up of 15 amino acids.

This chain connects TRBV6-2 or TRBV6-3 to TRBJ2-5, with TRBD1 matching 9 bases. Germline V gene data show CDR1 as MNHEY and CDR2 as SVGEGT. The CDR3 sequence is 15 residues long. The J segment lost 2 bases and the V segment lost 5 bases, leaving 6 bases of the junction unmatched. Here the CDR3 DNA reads TGTGCCAGCAGTCGGGACAGGGCTCGGCAAGAGACCCAGTACTTC. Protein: CASSRDRARQETQYF.

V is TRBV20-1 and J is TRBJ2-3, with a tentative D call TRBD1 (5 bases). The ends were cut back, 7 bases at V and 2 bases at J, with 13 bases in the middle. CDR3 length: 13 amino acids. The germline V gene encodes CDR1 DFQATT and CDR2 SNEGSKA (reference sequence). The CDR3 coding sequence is TGCAGTGAAATCGCAGGGAACACAGATACGCAGTATTTT. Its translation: CSEIAGNTDTQYF.

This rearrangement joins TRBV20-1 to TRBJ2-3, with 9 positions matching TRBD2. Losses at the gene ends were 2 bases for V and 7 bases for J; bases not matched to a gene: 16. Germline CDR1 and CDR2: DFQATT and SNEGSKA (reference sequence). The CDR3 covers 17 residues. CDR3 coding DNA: TGCAGTGCTAGATCAAAGGGGGCGGGAGGGCCTCTAAATACGCAGTATTTT. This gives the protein CSARSKGAGGPLNTQYF.

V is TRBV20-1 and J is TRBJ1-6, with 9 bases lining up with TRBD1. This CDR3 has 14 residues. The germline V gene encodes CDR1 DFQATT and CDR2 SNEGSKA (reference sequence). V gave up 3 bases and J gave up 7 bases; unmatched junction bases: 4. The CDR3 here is CSASFGTGNSPLHF. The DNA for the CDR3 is TGCAGTGCTAGCTTCGGGACAGGGAATTCACCCCTCCACTTT.

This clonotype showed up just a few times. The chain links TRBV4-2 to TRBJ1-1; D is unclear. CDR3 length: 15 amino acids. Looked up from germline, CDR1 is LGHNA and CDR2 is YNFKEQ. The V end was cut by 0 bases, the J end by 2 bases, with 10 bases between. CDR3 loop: CASSQEEGINTEAFF. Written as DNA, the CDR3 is TGTGCCAGCAGCCAAGAAGAAGGAATAAACACTGAAGCTTTCTTT.

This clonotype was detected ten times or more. The CDR3 DNA reads TGTGCCAGCAGTTTATCGGGTAGCGGGGGGGCCAGGATACAGTACTTC. Translated: CASSLSGSGGARIQYF. The chain recombines TRBV28 with TRBJ2-5; 11 bases map to TRBD2. Germline loops: CDR1 MDHEN, CDR2 SYDVKM. V gave up 1 base and J gave up 11 bases; unmatched junction bases: 12. There are 16 residues in the CDR3.

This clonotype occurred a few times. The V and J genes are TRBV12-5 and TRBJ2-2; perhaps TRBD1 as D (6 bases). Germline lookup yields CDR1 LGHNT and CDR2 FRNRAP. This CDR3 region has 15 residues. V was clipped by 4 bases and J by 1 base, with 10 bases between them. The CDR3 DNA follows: TGTGCTAGTGGTTGGGACACGATGAACACCGGGGAGCTGTTTTTT. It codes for CASGWDTMNTGELFF.

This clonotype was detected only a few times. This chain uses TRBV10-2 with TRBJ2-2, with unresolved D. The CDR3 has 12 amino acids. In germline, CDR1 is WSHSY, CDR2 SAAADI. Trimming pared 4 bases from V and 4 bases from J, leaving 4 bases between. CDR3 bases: TGCGCCAGCAGTGTGACCACCGGGGAGCTGTTTTTT. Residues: CASSVTTGELFF.

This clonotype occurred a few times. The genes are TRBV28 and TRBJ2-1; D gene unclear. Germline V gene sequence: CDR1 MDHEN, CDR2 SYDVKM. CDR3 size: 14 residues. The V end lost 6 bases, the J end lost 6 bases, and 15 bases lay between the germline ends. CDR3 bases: TGTGCCAGCAGCTCATACCTAGGTCCCAATGAGCAGTTCTTC. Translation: CASSSYLGPNEQFF.

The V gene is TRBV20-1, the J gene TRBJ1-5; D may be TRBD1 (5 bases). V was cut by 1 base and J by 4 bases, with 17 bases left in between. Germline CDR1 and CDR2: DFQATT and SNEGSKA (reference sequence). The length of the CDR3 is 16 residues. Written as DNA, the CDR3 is TGCAGTGCTAGAGTTGGTTTAGGAGGGGCAAATCAGCCCCAGCATTTT. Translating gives CSARVGLGGANQPQHF.

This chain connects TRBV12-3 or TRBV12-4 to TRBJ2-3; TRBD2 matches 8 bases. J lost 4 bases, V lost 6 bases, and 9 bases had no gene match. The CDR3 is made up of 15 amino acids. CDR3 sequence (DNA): TGTGCCAGCAGCCGAGGCAGGCGGGGGGCAGATACGCAGTATTTT. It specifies CASSRGRRGADTQYF.

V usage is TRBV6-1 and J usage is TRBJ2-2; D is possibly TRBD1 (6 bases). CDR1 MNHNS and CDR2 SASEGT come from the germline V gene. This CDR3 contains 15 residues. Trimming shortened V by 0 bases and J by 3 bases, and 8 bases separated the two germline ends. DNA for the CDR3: TGTGCCAGCAGTGAAGCGGGGGCCTACACCGGGGAGCTGTTTTTT. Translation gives CASSEAGAYTGELFF.

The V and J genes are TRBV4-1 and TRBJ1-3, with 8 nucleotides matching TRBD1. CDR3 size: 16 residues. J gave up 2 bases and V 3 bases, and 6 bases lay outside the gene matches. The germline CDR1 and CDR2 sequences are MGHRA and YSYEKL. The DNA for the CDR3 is TGCGCCAGCAGCCAGCGTGGGACAGGACCTGGAAACACCATATATTTT. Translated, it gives CASSQRGTGPGNTIYF.

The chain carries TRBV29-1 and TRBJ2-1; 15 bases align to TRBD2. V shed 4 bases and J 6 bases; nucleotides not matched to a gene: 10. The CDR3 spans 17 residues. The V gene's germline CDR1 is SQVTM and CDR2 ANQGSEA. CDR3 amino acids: CSVVGQQGLAGGNEQFF. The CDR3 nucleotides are TGCAGCGTTGTGGGACAGCAGGGACTAGCGGGAGGCAATGAGCAGTTCTTC.

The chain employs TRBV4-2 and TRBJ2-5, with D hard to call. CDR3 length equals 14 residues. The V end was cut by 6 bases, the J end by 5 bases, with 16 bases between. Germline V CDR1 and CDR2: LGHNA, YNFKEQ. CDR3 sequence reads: CASRPGRKVETQYF. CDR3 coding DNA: TGTGCCAGCAGACCCGGACGAAAAGTGGAGACCCAGTACTTC.

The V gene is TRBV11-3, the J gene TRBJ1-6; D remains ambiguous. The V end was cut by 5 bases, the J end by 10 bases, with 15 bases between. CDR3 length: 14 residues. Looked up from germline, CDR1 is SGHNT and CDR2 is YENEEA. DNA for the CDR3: TGTGCCAGCAGCCGTCCCAGAGGAAGGTCACCCCTCCACTTT. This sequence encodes CASSRPRGRSPLHF.